This TCR beta chain was profiled in a study of CD8 T cells in Susac syndrome (dated by TCRdb to between 2018 and 2020). For context, the study as a whole: Of the Susac syndrome patients who were sequenced, fewer than 10 were in clinical remission while roughly six had clinically active disease. At the time of blood withdrawal, Susac syndrome patients were either therapy-naive, taking corticosteroids (with some also receiving IVIg), or on IVIg alone. The study used repertoire sequencing to test whether antigen drove CD8+ T cell activation and differentiation in Susac syndrome. CD8+ T cell repertoire clonality was compared between fewer than 13 healthy donors, around 14 Susac syndrome patients and 15 multiple sclerosis patients.

RNA was extracted with the RNeasy kit and 0.5 to 1 ug was reverse transcribed using random hexamers. The immunoSEQ multiplex PCR assay, covering 54 Vbeta and 13 Jbeta segments, was used to amplify TCR beta CDR3 regions. PCR amplification bias was corrected by using a synthetic template baseline for primer optimization and computational correction. In the authors' own workflow: Only productive sequences were kept, with reads annotated to V, D and J genes according to IMGT and analyzed in immunoSEQ Analyzer. To calculate clonality, Shannon entropy was normalized by log2 of the number of productive unique sequences and then subtracted from one. For each patient and control, public and private clones were evaluated within the 100 most prevalent clones. Susac-specific clones were defined as absent from healthy and MS cohorts, around 1,000 published viral clones and other ImmuneACCESS disease sequences. TCRdb's own reprocessing of the public reads used fastp at Q25 and MiXCR and kept productive beta chains. Identical CDR3 protein sequences are pooled into one entry, listed with their most common genes and DNA. The authors' filters were not applied to this entry. The sample table lists around 170,000 distinct CDR3 sequences, around 95% of them with a count of one. The top ten constitute around 0.15% of the sample.

Results and caveats for the whole study, not just this receptor: The number of individuals in the TCR sequencing and HLA analysis was recognized as being relatively small. In the total CD8+ and CD8+ TEMRA repertoires, 15 to 20 and five Susac-specific public clones, respectively, were identified. Susac syndrome CD8+ repertoires showed clonal expansion, highest in CD8+ TEMRA cells and greater in clinically active than remitting patients.

V is cut by 1 base and J by 6 bases, and the space between the germline ends is 11 bases. The germline V gene gives CDR1 as SNHLY and CDR2 as FYNNEI. The CDR3 holds 14 amino acids from the cysteine to the phenylalanine. Only the CDR3 portion is preserved as DNA: 42 bases, with reading frame beginning at the first base. Notes on this clonotype: The antigen it binds to is not known. Per-base quality was not reported, and no clone a single base away is much larger than it.

Peripheral blood CD8+ and CD4+ T cells from healthy donors, Susac syndrome patients and multiple sclerosis patients were profiled by high-throughput TCR beta sequencing. Recently defined diagnostic criteria for definite or probable disease were met by the Susac syndrome patients. Bulk CD8+ and CD4+ T cells were purified by magnetic negative isolation, while CD8+ TEMRA cells were enriched using FACS. Blood was collected in EDTA tubes and processed within 24 hours, with PBMCs isolated through density gradient centrifugation. PBMCs intended for TCR sequencing were frozen in liquid nitrogen and were later thawed in a 37 degrees C water bath. Purity of sorted or isolated CD4+, CD8+ and CD8+ TEMRA cells was at least 90%.

The receptor comes from a human donor with Susac syndrome. The chain is encoded by TRBV2 joined to TRBJ2-3; TRBD2 might be the D gene, on 5 matching bases. The sample was CD8+ T cells from PBMCs. The sequenced DNA: TGTGCCAGCAGTGAAGAGTCTAGCTGGGATACGCAGTATTTT. It specifies CASSEESSWDTQYF.